The sequence of this T cell receptor (beta chain) was determined in a study of hypomethylating agent response in myelodysplastic syndrome (dated by TCRdb to 2020 to 2022). Some background on the complete study: Patients were treated with the hypomethylating agents azacitidine (about 70% of the 11) or decitabine (3 of 11). Of the myelodysplastic syndrome patients in the cohort, nine or ten were male and 2 were female. The most frequent mutation was TET2, found in about 45% of the 11 patients. Response was defined as complete response or hematologic improvement, and patients meeting neither criterion were classed as non-responders. On average the patients were roughly 68 +/- 5.8 years old, and a diploid cytogenetic profile was seen most often. Four or five patients did not respond, whereas six or seven responded with either complete response or hematologic improvement.

As to this clone: The target of this receptor is not known. One base away there is no much larger clone; base qualities are not given.

Library prep was done by the immunoSEQ multiplex PCR assay. Survey resolution was used, with two replicates of around 200 ng each, totaling around 400 ng of DNA per sample. Rearranged TCRB sequences in genomic DNA were detected with the hsTCRB kit using multiplex PCR primers targeting V and J genes. To amplify the CDR3 region, the first PCR ran for approximately 29 cycles with the QIAGEN Multiplex PCR Kit. Sample barcodes and Illumina adapters were added to each replicate in a roughly 8-cycle second PCR. Pooled libraries were quantified using a QuantStudio 6 and the KAPA library quantification kit. Approximately 16 pM of pooled libraries was sequenced on an Illumina MiSeq using 156-cycle single-end reads and a 15-cycle index read. On the authors' methods: Of fewer than 200,000 unique clonotypes, less than 2% were flagged by VDJdb annotation as previously reported viral-epitope-specific clonotypes. The immunoSEQ Data Assistant and immunoSEQ Analyzer turned the raw reads into TCRB repertoires that were normalized and annotated. BioAnalyzer and version 0.6.5 of the immunarch R package were the tools used for clonotype analysis. Every repertoire was downsampled to the clone count of the smallest repertoire before richness was estimated. Clonotypes were categorized as expanded, contracted or novel by Fisher's exact tests, where a novel clonotype had zero frequency before treatment. GLIPH2 clustered significantly changed CDR3 beta sequences using simulation_depth=1000 and kmer_min_depth=3, excluding CDR3s shorter than five residues. This immuneACCESS table, as held by TCRdb, lists in-frame sequences with V and J called but not all clones. Of the missing ones, under half trace to an unresolved V gene in checked studies; the others have no known cause. V and J calls and clone size are as listed in that table; D and trimming were resolved from the DNA. The table for this sample lists about 1,600 clones; roughly 80% of them were counted only once. Roughly a fifth of the sample comes from the top ten.

General conclusions and limits of the study: No significant change in richness, rarefaction diversity or clonality was detected after hypomethylating agent treatment, either across all patients or within response groups. Novel clonotypes emerged more often in responders, while non-responders showed more contracted clonotypes after treatment. Only about a dozen patients were analyzed, making the cohort small. Healthy control donors were not age-matched to MDS patients, which could have impacted the MDS versus healthy comparison. A possible recognition of novel MDS antigens by the shared GLIPH2 clusters was not confirmed and needs experimental validation.

Reading the germline V gene gives CDR1 SQVTM and CDR2 ANQGSEA. V is clipped by 7 bases and J by 0 bases, and the sequence between their germline boundaries is 13 bases long. The CDR3 contains 14 residues, cysteine and phenylalanine counted. This entry keeps only the CDR3 DNA: 42 bases, framed from base 1. T-cell subsets were not sorted, and bulk bone marrow was analyzed instead. Immunosequencing of the TCR beta CDR3 regions was performed on bone marrow from ten to eleven myelodysplastic syndrome patients before and after hypomethylating agent therapy. For longitudinal repertoire tracking, every patient provided one baseline bone marrow and two to three bone marrows collected at different post-treatment timepoints. Genomic DNA was extracted from whole bone marrow, and quality was checked by TapeStation, NanoDrop OneC and PicoGreen assays.

The source of this sequence is a human donor with myelodysplastic syndrome. The chain links TRBV29-1 with TRBJ1-3; perhaps TRBD1 is the D gene, with 5 bases matching. The source was bone marrow, collected before or after starting hypomethylating agent treatment for myelodysplastic syndrome (not recorded which). The nucleotide sequence reads as follows: TGCAGCGCCGGGACCGGGAACTCTGGAAACACCATATATTTT. Its product reads: CSAGTGNSGNTIYF.